This T cell receptor (beta chain) stems from a study of ipilimumab plus nivolumab after autologous stem cell transplantation. V lost 2 bases, J lost 3 bases, and 12 bases lay in between. This CDR3 region has 14 residues. Germline-derived CDR1 and CDR2 are SGHDT and YYEEEE. TCRdb's table, derived via immunoSEQ multiplex PCR, lists solely in-frame clones and lacks some. The sample lists 15,000 to 20,000 clones, around four fifths occurring once. This specimen consisted of PBMCs, obtained in a trial of ipilimumab plus nivolumab as post-transplant consolidation. The TCR sequence derives from a male donor with diffuse large B-cell lymphoma. V gene TRBV5-6 combines with J gene TRBJ2-7, with D maybe TRBD1 (6 bases). In nucleotides, the CDR3 is TGTGCCAGCAGCTTTGGGGGCGATTTCTACGAGCAGTACTTC. It specifies CASSFGGDFYEQYF. The full variable domain, rest sourced from reference TRBV5-6 and TRBJ2-7, is DAGVTQSPTHLIKTRGQQVTLRCSPKSGHDTVSWYQQALGQGPQFIFQYYEEEERQRGNFPDRFSGHQFPNYSSELNVNALLLGDSALYLCASSFGGDFYEQYFGPGTRLTVT.